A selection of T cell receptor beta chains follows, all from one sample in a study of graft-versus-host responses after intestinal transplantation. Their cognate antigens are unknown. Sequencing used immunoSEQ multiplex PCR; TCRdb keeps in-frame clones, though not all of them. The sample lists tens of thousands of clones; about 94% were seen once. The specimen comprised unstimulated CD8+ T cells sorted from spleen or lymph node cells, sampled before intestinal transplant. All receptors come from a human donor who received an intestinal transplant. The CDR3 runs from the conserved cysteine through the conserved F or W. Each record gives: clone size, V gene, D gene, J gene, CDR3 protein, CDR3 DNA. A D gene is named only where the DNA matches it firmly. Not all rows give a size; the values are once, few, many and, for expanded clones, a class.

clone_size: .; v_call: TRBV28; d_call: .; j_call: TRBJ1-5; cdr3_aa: CASSFTAGASNQPQHF; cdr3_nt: TGTGCCAGCAGTTTTACCGCAGGGGCAAGCAATCAGCCCCAGCATTTT
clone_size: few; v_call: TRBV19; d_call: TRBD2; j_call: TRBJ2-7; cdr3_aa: CASRTSGSSYEQYF; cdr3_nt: TGTGCCAGTAGGACTAGCGGGAGCTCCTACGAGCAGTACTTC
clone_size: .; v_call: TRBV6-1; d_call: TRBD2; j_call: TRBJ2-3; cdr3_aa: CASSEVPSGSADTQYF; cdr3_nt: TGTGCCAGCAGTGAGGTCCCTAGCGGGAGTGCAGATACGCAGTATTTT
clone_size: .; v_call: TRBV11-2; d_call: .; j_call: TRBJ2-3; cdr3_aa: CASSLAIPDTQYF; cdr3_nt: TGTGCCAGCAGCTTAGCTATCCCGGATACGCAGTATTTT
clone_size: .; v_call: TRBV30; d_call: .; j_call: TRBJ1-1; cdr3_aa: CAWTGQTNTEAFF; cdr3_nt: TGTGCCTGGACTGGACAGACAAACACTGAAGCTTTCTTT
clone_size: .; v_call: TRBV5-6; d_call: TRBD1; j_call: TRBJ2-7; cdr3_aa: CASSLVRGQMGYEQYF; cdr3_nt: TGTGCCAGCAGCTTGGTGAGGGGGCAAATGGGCTACGAGCAGTACTTC
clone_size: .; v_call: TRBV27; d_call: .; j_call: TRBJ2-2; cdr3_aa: CASSLLERSGELFF; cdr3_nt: TGTGCCAGCAGTCTCCTTGAGAGGTCCGGGGAGCTGTTTTTT
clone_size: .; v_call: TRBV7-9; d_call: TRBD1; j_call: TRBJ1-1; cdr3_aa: CASSLGQGGMNTEAFF; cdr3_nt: TGTGCCAGCAGCTTGGGACAGGGAGGGATGAACACTGAAGCTTTCTTT
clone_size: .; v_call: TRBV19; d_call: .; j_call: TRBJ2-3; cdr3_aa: CASTAFIGSGDTQYF; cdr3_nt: TGTGCCAGTACCGCATTCATAGGGTCGGGAGATACGCAGTATTTT
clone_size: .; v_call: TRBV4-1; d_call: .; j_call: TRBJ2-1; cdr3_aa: CASSYVAGNYNEQFF; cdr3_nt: TGCGCCAGCAGCTACGTTGCGGGGAATTACAATGAGCAGTTCTTC
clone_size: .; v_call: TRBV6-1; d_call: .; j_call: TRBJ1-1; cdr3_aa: CASSSAGDTEAFF; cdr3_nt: TGTGCCAGCAGTTCCGCAGGGGACACTGAAGCTTTCTTT
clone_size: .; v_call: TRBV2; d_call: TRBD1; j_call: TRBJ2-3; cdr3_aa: CASSDPGQGSDTQYF; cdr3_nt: TGTGCCAGCAGCGACCCGGGACAGGGGTCAGATACGCAGTATTTT
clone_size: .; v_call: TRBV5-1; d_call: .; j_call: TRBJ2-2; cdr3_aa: CASEEGSGELFF; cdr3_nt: TGCGCCAGCGAGGAGGGATCCGGGGAGCTGTTTTTT
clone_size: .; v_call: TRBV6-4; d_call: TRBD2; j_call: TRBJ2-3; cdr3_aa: CASSEAGGTTDTQYF; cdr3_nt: TGTGCCAGCAGTGAGGCGGGAGGAACCACAGATACGCAGTATTTT
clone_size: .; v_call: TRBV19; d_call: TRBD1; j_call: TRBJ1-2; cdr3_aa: CASSPYQTGGHGYTF; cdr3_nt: TGTGCCAGTAGTCCTTACCAGACAGGGGGTCACGGCTACACCTTC